This entry features one TCR beta chain sequence. The CDR3 runs to 19 residues. The J segment lost 4 bases and the V segment lost 1 base, leaving 15 bases of the junction unmatched. CDR1 is SEHNR, CDR2 FQNEAQ, per germline (reference sequence). This table comes from immunoSEQ multiplex PCR, and its TCRdb copy is limited to in-frame clones, with some not included. The profile shows just over 2,000,000 clones, 85% to 95% of them singletons. The data were obtained in a study of shared clonotypes between healthy human individuals. Across the study: CD4 naive and CD4 memory each took three plates per donor, while CD8 naive took two and CD8 memory one.

In the naive CD8 group, cells lacked CD45RO and were positively selected for CCR7, so terminally differentiated effector memory CD45RA+ cells were left out. The rearrangement uses TRBV7-9 and TRBJ1-2, with 10 bases that match TRBD1. The sequence derives from a man between 18 and 35 years old in good health. The sample comprised naive CD8+ T cells sorted from blood. CDR3 loop: CASSLDLNDRGRGIYGYTF. The CDR3 coding sequence is TGTGCCAGCAGCTTAGACCTCAACGACAGGGGGCGAGGGATCTATGGCTACACCTTC.